The clone carrying this T cell receptor beta chain showed up many times. The antigen remains unidentified. A universal primer site came from template switching; cDNA carried unique molecular identifiers. In TCRdb, the 5' RACE reads were re-called with MiXCR into one record per CDR3 protein. The sample lists some 600,000 distinct CDR3 sequences, 7% to 7.5% occurring once. The data stem from a study of identical twins. General study findings and limits: Conclusions relied on cross-sectional statistical analysis, not following the same donors. Memory repertoires showed no such pattern, whereas abundant cord blood beta clonotypes carried fewer insertions. Models underestimated out-of-frame TCR alpha sharing in monozygotic twins.

These same data were also listed under a study on yellow fever vaccine responses in identical twins.

This sequence was found in a woman between 18 and 29 years old in good health. Sequenced input: PBMCs.

The chain's CDR3 is CASSLETAGELFF. The DNA of the CDR3 is TGTGCCAGCAGTCTGGAGACAGCCGGGGAGCTGTTTTTT. The V gene is TRBV12-3 or TRBV12-4, the J gene TRBJ2-2; the D gene is possibly TRBD1 (5 bases). V was shortened by 5 bases and J by 6 bases, with 10 bases between the two germline ends. The CDR3 sequence is 13 residues long.